The rows below give T cell receptor beta chains drawn from one sample of a study of identical twins. MiXCR, run by TCRdb on the 5' RACE reads, gives a single entry per CDR3 protein. Here the sample spans approximately 210,000 distinct CDR3 sequences, around 10% being singletons. The sample taken for sequencing was memory (CD45RO+) T cells sorted from blood. These receptors all stem from a woman aged 18-30 years in good health. CDR3s include the opening cysteine and the closing phenylalanine or tryptophan. Each record gives: J gene, clone size, V gene, D gene, CDR3 DNA, CDR3 protein. A D gene is named only where the DNA matches it firmly. A clone size is listed for some rows: how often the clone was seen (once, few, many), or a class if it is expanded.

J: TRBJ1-5
size: many
V: TRBV20-1
D: NA
DNA: TGCAGCGCTAGGGTGATGGGTCCCCATCAGCCCCAGCATTTT
CDR3: CSARVMGPHQPQHF

J: TRBJ2-5
size: few
V: TRBV29-1
D: TRBD2
DNA: TGCAGCGTTGACGGGAATAGCGGGGGTAGGACCCAGTACTTC
CDR3: CSVDGNSGGRTQYF

J: TRBJ2-3
size: NA
V: TRBV5-1
D: NA
DNA: TGCGCCAGCAGCTTGGACTCATACACAGATACGCAGTATTTT
CDR3: CASSLDSYTDTQYF

J: TRBJ2-1
size: few
V: TRBV3-1
D: NA
DNA: TGTGCCAGCAGCCAAACGGTCTACAATGAGCAGTTCTTC
CDR3: CASSQTVYNEQFF

J: TRBJ1-3
size: NA
V: TRBV7-2
D: NA
DNA: TGTGCAAGCAAGGCTGGAAACACCATATATTTT
CDR3: CASKAGNTIYF

J: TRBJ2-5
size: few
V: TRBV12-3/TRBV12-4
D: TRBD1
DNA: TGTGCCAGCAGCACCCAACGGACAGGGCTAGAGACCCAGTACTTC
CDR3: CASSTQRTGLETQYF

J: TRBJ2-3
size: few
V: TRBV4-2
D: TRBD2
DNA: TGTGCCAGCAGCCACGGGAGCGGGGGGCGAGATACGCAGTATTTT
CDR3: CASSHGSGGRDTQYF

J: TRBJ1-2
size: NA
V: TRBV7-9
D: NA
DNA: TGTGCCAGCAGCACAGGGACTTACGGCTACACCTTC
CDR3: CASSTGTYGYTF

J: TRBJ2-1
size: many
V: TRBV5-1
D: NA
DNA: TGCGCCAGCATGGCAGCACGCGATGAGCAGTTCTTC
CDR3: CASMAARDEQFF

J: TRBJ1-4
size: NA
V: TRBV12-3/TRBV12-4
D: NA
DNA: TGTGCCAGCAGTTGGGGAGGGTACGAAAAACTGTTTTTT
CDR3: CASSWGGYEKLFF

J: TRBJ2-7
size: many
V: TRBV27
D: TRBD1
DNA: TGTGCCAGCAGTTATGGGACAGGACTTTACGAGCAGTACTTC
CDR3: CASSYGTGLYEQYF

J: TRBJ2-3
size: many
V: TRBV29-1
D: NA
DNA: TGCAGCGCCGCCTCTGGGGAGCAGTATTTT
CDR3: CSAASGEQYF

J: TRBJ1-6
size: many
V: TRBV5-1
D: NA
DNA: TGCGCCAGCAGCTTGGGCCAGGGTGCCTCACCCCTCCACTTT
CDR3: CASSLGQGASPLHF

J: TRBJ2-5
size: few
V: TRBV7-2
D: TRBD2
DNA: TGTGCCAGCAGCTTAGTAGTGGGAGGGGAGACCCAGTACTTC
CDR3: CASSLVVGGETQYF

J: TRBJ2-3
size: many
V: TRBV5-1
D: TRBD1
DNA: TGCGCCAGCCGACAGGGACAAGATACGCAGTATTTT
CDR3: CASRQGQDTQYF

J: TRBJ2-7
size: NA
V: TRBV20-1
D: TRBD2
DNA: TGCAGTGCTACCCCGCCGGTCAGCGGGAACTACGAGCAGTACTTC
CDR3: CSATPPVSGNYEQYF

J: TRBJ2-7
size: NA
V: TRBV6-6
D: NA
DNA: TGTGCCAGCCAAACGGCGAACGAGCAGTACTTC
CDR3: CASQTANEQYF

J: TRBJ1-1
size: few
V: TRBV20-1
D: NA
DNA: TGCAGTGCTAGTGGCGGGGTGCGCACTGAAGCTTTCTTT
CDR3: CSASGGVRTEAFF

J: TRBJ2-3
size: NA
V: TRBV18
D: NA
DNA: TGTGCCAGCTCACTCGGGACTTCTAAAGCCACAGATACGCAGTATTTT
CDR3: CASSLGTSKATDTQYF

J: TRBJ2-7
size: many
V: TRBV12-3/TRBV12-4
D: TRBD2
DNA: TGTGCCAGCAATGTAGCGGGGGACTCCTACGAGCAGTACTTC
CDR3: CASNVAGDSYEQYF

J: TRBJ2-1
size: many
V: TRBV7-2
D: NA
DNA: TGTGCCAGCAGCTTAGCACGGGGCGCGAACAATGAGCAGTTCTTC
CDR3: CASSLARGANNEQFF

J: TRBJ2-2
size: few
V: TRBV9
D: NA
DNA: TGTGCCAGCAGCGACCCGAAGGGGGGGGAGGGCCTGGTGGACACCGGGGAGCTGTTTTTT
CDR3: CASSDPKGGEGLVDTGELFF

J: TRBJ1-1
size: few
V: TRBV20-1
D: NA
DNA: TGCAGTGCTAGCCAGTTAATGAACACTGAAGCTTTCTTT
CDR3: CSASQLMNTEAFF

J: TRBJ2-6
size: NA
V: TRBV6-2/TRBV6-3
D: NA
DNA: TGTGCCAGCAGTTATCTTGGACAGGGGGCCAACGTCCTGACTTTC
CDR3: CASSYLGQGANVLTF

J: TRBJ2-5
size: many
V: TRBV12-3/TRBV12-4
D: NA
DNA: TGTGCCAGTGGACGGGACAACCAAGAGACCCAGTACTTC
CDR3: CASGRDNQETQYF

J: TRBJ2-7
size: many
V: TRBV20-1
D: TRBD2
DNA: TGCAGTGCCAAGACTAGCGGGGGGAACTCCTACGAGCAGTACTTC
CDR3: CSAKTSGGNSYEQYF

J: TRBJ2-1
size: NA
V: TRBV9
D: NA
DNA: TGTGCCAGCGGAGGGGGGAATGAGCAGTTCTTC
CDR3: CASGGGNEQFF

J: TRBJ1-4
size: few
V: TRBV7-9
D: NA
DNA: TGTGCCAGCAGCTTGCGGGGACCAACTGAAAAACTGTTTTTT
CDR3: CASSLRGPTEKLFF

J: TRBJ2-7
size: few
V: TRBV7-8
D: NA
DNA: TGTGCCAGCAGCTACGATAGGGAGCCAGGGTACTTC
CDR3: CASSYDREPGYF

J: TRBJ2-4
size: NA
V: TRBV9
D: NA
DNA: TGTGCCAGCAGCGCCCCGGAAGGATTAGCCAAAAACATTCAGTACTTC
CDR3: CASSAPEGLAKNIQYF

J: TRBJ2-7
size: many
V: TRBV12-3/TRBV12-4
D: NA
DNA: TGTGCCAGCAGTCTTGGGACCCGCGGTTTAGGGGAGCAGTACTTC
CDR3: CASSLGTRGLGEQYF

J: TRBJ2-7
size: NA
V: TRBV6-1
D: NA
DNA: TGTGCCAGCAGCTCCCTAGGGTCCTACGAGCAGTACTTC
CDR3: CASSSLGSYEQYF

J: TRBJ2-7
size: NA
V: TRBV5-1
D: TRBD2
DNA: TGCGCCAGCAGCTTGGCCTCGGGGGGAGCATTCTACGAGCAGTACTTC
CDR3: CASSLASGGAFYEQYF

J: TRBJ1-1
size: many
V: TRBV15
D: NA
DNA: TGTGCCACCAGCCTTAGGGCTGCCACTGAAGCTTTCTTT
CDR3: CATSLRAATEAFF

J: TRBJ1-2
size: once
V: TRBV6-1
D: NA
DNA: TGTGCCAGCAGTAACCCCGTGAGGGGCTACACCTTC
CDR3: CASSNPVRGYTF

J: TRBJ1-2
size: NA
V: TRBV4-2
D: NA
DNA: TGTGCCAGCAGTGTTCGGCTGCAGGAGGGCTACACCTTC
CDR3: CASSVRLQEGYTF

J: TRBJ1-1
size: few
V: TRBV20-1
D: TRBD1
DNA: TGCAGTGCTAGTAAACAGGGGGCGGACACTGAAGCTTTCTTT
CDR3: CSASKQGADTEAFF

J: TRBJ1-4
size: NA
V: TRBV19
D: NA
DNA: TGTGCCAGTAGACGAGGGGACGGACCAAATGAAAAACTGTTTTTT
CDR3: CASRRGDGPNEKLFF

J: TRBJ2-6
size: NA
V: TRBV5-1
D: TRBD1
DNA: TGCGCCAGCAGCGCCTTACAGGGGTACGGGGCCAACGTCCTGACTTTC
CDR3: CASSALQGYGANVLTF

J: TRBJ2-4
size: few
V: TRBV20-1
D: NA
DNA: TGCAGTGCCCAGTCTAACCTAGCCAAAAACATTCAGTACTTC
CDR3: CSAQSNLAKNIQYF

J: TRBJ2-2
size: NA
V: TRBV5-1
D: TRBD1
DNA: TGCGCCAGCAGCCTCGCCGGGACAGGGCTCACCGGGGAGCTGTTTTTT
CDR3: CASSLAGTGLTGELFF

J: TRBJ2-5
size: few
V: TRBV7-2
D: NA
DNA: TGTGCCAGCAGCCCCCTTGGACTTGCGGAGACCCAGTACTTC
CDR3: CASSPLGLAETQYF

J: TRBJ2-2
size: many
V: TRBV6-5
D: NA
DNA: TGTGCCAGCAGTTTCCAGGGAGATTCCGGGGAGCTGTTTTTT
CDR3: CASSFQGDSGELFF

J: TRBJ2-7
size: many
V: TRBV20-1
D: TRBD2
DNA: TGCAGTGCTAGCCCAGCGGGAGGTGGATACGAGCAGTACTTC
CDR3: CSASPAGGGYEQYF

J: TRBJ2-2
size: many
V: TRBV4-2
D: TRBD2
DNA: TGTGCCAGCAGGCGGGGGGCGAACACCGGGGAGCTGTTTTTT
CDR3: CASRRGANTGELFF

J: TRBJ2-1
size: NA
V: TRBV27
D: TRBD1
DNA: TGTGCCAGCAGTTTATCTATCCGACAGGGGGTCTCCCATGAGCAGTTCTTC
CDR3: CASSLSIRQGVSHEQFF

J: TRBJ2-1
size: few
V: TRBV20-1
D: NA
DNA: TGCAGTGCTAGAGACAGGGGACGGGAGCAGTTCTTC
CDR3: CSARDRGREQFF

J: TRBJ1-1
size: few
V: TRBV14
D: NA
DNA: TGTGCCAGCAGCCCGTACACTGAAGCTTTCTTT
CDR3: CASSPYTEAFF

J: TRBJ2-1
size: many
V: TRBV5-1
D: TRBD1
DNA: TGCGCCAGCAGCTTGTGGACAGGCCACAATGAGCAGTTCTTC
CDR3: CASSLWTGHNEQFF

J: TRBJ2-1
size: few
V: TRBV10-2
D: NA
DNA: TGCGCCAGCTGCGGTGAAACTTTCCGCCAGCAGTTCTTC
CDR3: CASCGETFRQQFF

J: TRBJ2-1
size: NA
V: TRBV9
D: NA
DNA: TGTGCCAGCAGCGTAGCCCCTCGGGGTTACAATGAGCAGTTCTTC
CDR3: CASSVAPRGYNEQFF